This TCR beta chain was captured by sequencing in a study of blood T cell repertoires in COVID-19. Recruited during active infection, patients (from Seattle) were subsequently followed longitudinally. Germline assignment: CDR1 MNHEY and CDR2 SVGAGI. This CDR3 is built from 15 residues. Trimming took 10 bases from V and 4 from J; bases not matched to a gene: 5. Assay: immunoSEQ multiplex PCR; the TCRdb copy retains only in-frame clones and omits some. Of approximately 500,000 clones listed, about 88% were seen once; the top ten hold roughly 0.84%. The sequence was obtained from a man aged 18 to 35 with COVID-19, enrolled during active disease. Material: peripheral blood. This sequence joins TRBV6-5 and TRBJ2-6; TRBD2 matches at 12 bases. The CDR3 protein is CATGLAGSGANVLTF. CDR3 sequence (DNA): TGTGCCACGGGACTAGCGGGCTCCGGGGCCAACGTCCTGACTTTC.